A single sample is the source of the 24 T cell receptor beta chains below, sequenced in a study of blood T cell repertoires in COVID-19. Repertoires were generated with immunoSEQ multiplex PCR, while TCRdb's copy carries only in-frame clones and drops some. The sample shows about 130,000 clones, approximately 83% of them seen only once. The sequenced sample was peripheral blood. These TCRs come from a woman aged 50 to 60 who had recovered from COVID-19.

This clone was counted a few times. The rearrangement links TRBV6-5 to TRBJ1-3, with D uncertain. Germline CDR1 is MNHEY and CDR2 is SVGAGI. The CDR3 is 14 amino acids. The germline V and J ends were trimmed by 6 bases and 0 bases, with 9 bases remaining between them. The CDR3 DNA is TGTGCCAGCAGACCCGGACTCTCTGGAAACACCATATATTTT. Protein product: CASRPGLSGNTIYF.

This chain joins TRBV5-3 and TRBJ1-5; 7 nucleotides match TRBD1. TRBV5-3 is labeled an ORF, and its function is uncertain. J was trimmed by 3 bases and V by 4 bases; bases with no gene match: 4. The CDR3 covers 14 residues. The CDR3 spells CARSADRLNQPQHF. In DNA form, the CDR3 reads TGTGCCAGAAGCGCGGACAGGCTCAATCAGCCCCAGCATTTT.

The rearrangement links TRBV9 to TRBJ2-3; D call uncertain. The CDR3 is made up of 14 amino acids. The germline CDR1 and CDR2 sequences are SGDLS and YYNGEE. Trimming shortened V by 4 bases and J by 3 bases, and 12 bases separated the two germline ends. CDR3 sequence (DNA): TGTGCCAGCAGCCTCGCCGCGGCTACAGATACGCAGTATTTT. Its translation: CASSLAAATDTQYF.

V and J are TRBV10-3 and TRBJ2-1; 11 positions agree with TRBD2. Germline V lookup: CDR1 ENHRY, CDR2 SYGVKD. The CDR3 sequence is 14 residues long. With V trimmed by 10 bases and J by 4 bases, 6 bases remained unmatched. CDR3 DNA sequence: TGTGCCACCTCGACTAGCGGGAATTACAATGAGCAGTTCTTC. This gives the protein CATSTSGNYNEQFF.

V usage is TRBV5-1 and J usage is TRBJ1-2; tentative D call: TRBD1 (6 bases). From germline, CDR1 is SGHRS and CDR2 YFSETQ. V was cut by 9 bases and J by 4 bases, with 16 bases left in between. This CDR3 has 13 residues. The CDR3 DNA follows: TGCGCCACCCTGCCAGCAGGGGTCTATGGCTACACCTTC. Its translation: CATLPAGVYGYTF.

The CDR3 bases are TGTGCCAGCAGTTACGGACAGGGGGATACGCAGTATTTT. It codes for CASSYGQGDTQYF. The chain has TRBV7-3 and TRBJ2-3; 9 nucleotides line up with TRBD1. Germline CDR1 SGHTA, CDR2 FQGTGA. J gave up 6 bases and V 6 bases, and 4 bases lay outside the gene matches. The CDR3 totals 13 residues.

The V and J genes are TRBV7-8 and TRBJ2-7; 10 bases align to TRBD1. Germline-derived CDR1 and CDR2 are SGHVS and FQNEAQ. The J segment lost 2 bases and the V segment lost 5 bases, leaving 6 bases of the junction unmatched. This CDR3 has 15 residues. DNA for the CDR3: TGTGCCAGCAGCGCCTGGACAGGGGGAGCCTACGAGCAGTACTTC. Protein: CASSAWTGGAYEQYF.

This rearrangement joins TRBV5-4 to TRBJ1-1; TRBD1 matches at 8 bases. Per the germline V gene, CDR1 is SGHNT and CDR2 is YYREEE (reference sequence). The J segment lost 0 bases and the V segment lost 4 bases, leaving 8 bases of the junction unmatched. This CDR3 has 16 residues. The CDR3 loop reads CASSPRGTGVNTEAFF. CDR3 nucleotides: TGTGCCAGCAGCCCGAGGGGGACAGGAGTGAACACTGAAGCTTTCTTT.

The V gene is TRBV9, the J gene TRBJ1-4; 7 bases match TRBD1. This CDR3 has 18 residues. V shed 3 bases, J shed 3 bases, and the junction held 14 bases outside the gene matches. CDR1 SGDLS and CDR2 YYNGEE come from the germline V gene. DNA of the CDR3: TGTGCCAGCAGCGCCGGGACAGACCCGTTATGGGCTAATGAAAAACTGTTTTTT. Amino acids: CASSAGTDPLWANEKLFF.

The chain combines TRBV7-2 with TRBJ1-6; tentative D call: TRBD1 (5 bases). The V end lost 3 bases, the J end lost 7 bases, and 13 bases lay between the germline ends. This CDR3 comprises 15 residues. Germline CDR1 SGHTA, CDR2 FQGNSA. CDR3 nucleotide sequence: TGTGCCAGCAGCTTGGAAAGGGGCACAAATTCACCCCTCCACTTT. Amino acid sequence: CASSLERGTNSPLHF.

This clone was seen a handful of times. The rearrangement links TRBV5-1 to TRBJ1-1; D may be TRBD1 (5 bases). CDR1 and CDR2 (germline): SGHRS, YFSETQ. The CDR3 length is 15 residues. V lost 3 bases to trimming and J lost 1 base, with 13 bases between them. The CDR3 DNA follows: TGCGCCAGCAGCTACCAACCACAGGAGAACACTGAAGCTTTCTTT. This encodes CASSYQPQENTEAFF.

This clone came up once. This chain links TRBV20-1 with TRBJ2-1, with unresolved D. The CDR3 has 10 residues. CDR1 DFQATT and CDR2 SNEGSKA come from the germline V gene (reference sequence). V lost 2 bases and J 9 bases, leaving 5 bases between the germline ends. This CDR3 is CSARLREQFF. In DNA form, the CDR3 reads TGCAGTGCTAGATTGCGTGAGCAGTTCTTC.

The chain couples TRBV4-1 to TRBJ2-1; TRBD2 aligns across 7 bases. The V and J ends lost 1 base and 7 bases, in that order; junction bases with no gene match: 7. Germline loops: CDR1 MGHRA, CDR2 YSYEKL. The CDR3 is made up of 15 amino acids. In nucleotides, the CDR3 is TGCGCCAGCAGCCAAGGGAGCGGGAAAGATAATGAGCAGTTCTTC. Translated: CASSQGSGKDNEQFF.

This clone was seen once. The rearrangement uses TRBV6-5 and TRBJ2-5; a possible D gene is TRBD2 (6 bases). The CDR3 runs 11 residues. The ends were cut back, 8 bases at V and 7 bases at J, with 11 bases in the middle. Germline values: CDR1 MNHEY, CDR2 SVGAGI. The CDR3 spells CASSHGGTQYF. The CDR3 nucleotides are TGTGCCAGCTCCCACGGGGGGACCCAGTACTTC.

The V and J genes are TRBV2 and TRBJ2-7; the D gene is possibly TRBD1 (6 bases). The germline gives CDR1 SNHLY, CDR2 FYNNEI. CDR3 size: 11 residues. Trimming shortened V by 2 bases and J by 7 bases, and 6 bases separated the two germline ends. The CDR3 reads CASSETGEQYF. CDR3 bases: TGTGCCAGCAGTGAAACAGGGGAGCAGTACTTC.

The gene calls are TRBV6-6 and TRBJ2-2, with D possibly matching TRBD2 (8 bases). CDR1 MNHNY and CDR2 SVGAGI come from the germline V gene (reference sequence). The CDR3 consists of 15 residues. V dropped 6 bases and J dropped 5 bases, with 16 bases sitting between them. The CDR3 sequence: CASRQGRGGTGELFF. The CDR3 DNA follows: TGTGCCAGCAGACAGGGGCGCGGGGGGACCGGGGAGCTGTTTTTT.

The V and J genes are TRBV11-2 and TRBJ2-7; 8 bases fit TRBD1. CDR1 and CDR2 from the germline V gene are SGHAT and FQNNGV. V trimming: 6 bases; J trimming: 0 bases; junction bases outside the gene matches: 7. This CDR3 region has 15 residues. CDR3 in DNA: TGTGCCAGCAGTCAGGGGGCGTCCAGCTCCTACGAGCAGTACTTC. Translated, it gives CASSQGASSSYEQYF.

V usage is TRBV5-4 and J usage is TRBJ1-3, with D perhaps matching TRBD1 (5 bases). CDR3 length equals 16 residues. The germline V gene encodes CDR1 SGHNT and CDR2 YYREEE (reference sequence). V was clipped by 4 bases and J by 3 bases, with 17 bases between them. CDR3 sequence: CASSAGGGVSGNTIYF. The DNA for the CDR3 is TGTGCCAGCAGCGCCGGCGGGGGAGTTAGTGGAAACACCATATATTTT. The full variable domain, its missing parts supplied by reference TRBV5-4 and TRBJ1-3, is ETGVTQSPTHLIKTRGQQVTLRCSSQSGHNTVSWYQQALGQGPQFIFQYYREEENGRGNFPPRFSGLQFPNYSSELNVNALELDDSALYLCASSAGGGVSGNTIYFGEGSWLTVV.

The J gene is TRBJ2-1, the V gene TRBV5-4; 15 bases match TRBD2. Losses at the gene ends were 1 base for V and 9 bases for J; bases not matched to a gene: 14. The CDR3 is 19 residues long. In germline, CDR1 is SGHNT, CDR2 YYREEE (reference sequence). The CDR3 DNA sequence: TGTGCCAGCAGCTTGTGGGGACTAGCGGGGGGTCAGAATAAGGGTGAGCAGTTCTTC. It yields the protein CASSLWGLAGGQNKGEQFF.

V is TRBV4-1 and J is TRBJ1-3; perhaps TRBD1 as D (5 bases). V was shortened by 1 base and J by 0 bases, with 16 bases between the two germline ends. Per the germline V gene, CDR1 is MGHRA and CDR2 is YSYEKL. The CDR3 covers 18 residues. CDR3: CASSQGRQRIISGNTIYF. Here the CDR3 DNA reads TGCGCCAGCAGCCAAGGACGACAGAGGATCATCTCTGGAAACACCATATATTTT.

V usage is TRBV4-1 and J usage is TRBJ2-7; D is possibly TRBD1 (5 bases). V was pared by 3 bases and J by 3 bases, with 21 bases between. CDR1 and CDR2 from the germline V gene are MGHRA and YSYEKL. CDR3 length equals 17 residues. The CDR3 sequence is CASSHRYLGPSFYEQYF. The CDR3 DNA sequence: TGCGCCAGCAGCCATCGATATTTGGGGCCTTCCTTCTACGAGCAGTACTTC.

Regarding this clone: A junction boundary mismatches the germline segment, possibly from a read error. The chain combines TRBV14 with TRBJ2-7; 8 positions match TRBD1. Germline CDR1 SGHDN, CDR2 FVKESK. CDR3 size: 15 residues. In DNA form, the CDR3 reads TGTGCCAGCAGTCAAGCTGGACAGGGAGATCGCAAGCAGTACTTC. Amino acids: CASSQAGQGDRKQYF.

The gene calls are TRBV15 and TRBJ2-3; 8 bases agree with TRBD2. CDR1 is LNHNV, CDR2 YYDKDF, per germline (reference sequence). CDR3 length: 14 residues. Germline trimming cut 2 bases from V and 8 bases from J; bases unmatched to any gene: 6. This CDR3 reads CATSRIAGLGTQYF. The CDR3 nucleotides are TGTGCCACCAGCAGAATAGCGGGACTTGGTACGCAGTATTTT. Variable domain in full (rest from reference TRBV15 and TRBJ2-3): DAMVIQNPRYQVTQFGKPVTLSCSQTLNHNVMYWYQQKSSQAPKLLFHYYDKDFNNEADTPDNFQSRRPNTSFCFLDIRSPGLGDTAMYLCATSRIAGLGTQYFGPGTRLTVL.

This clone showed up just once. The CDR3 DNA is TGTGCCAGCAGTTCATACGGTCGCTCCTACGAGCAGTACTTC. Translation: CASSSYGRSYEQYF. V gene TRBV27 combines with J gene TRBJ2-7; no clear D. V was trimmed by 4 bases and J by 0 bases, leaving 10 bases between them. Germline V gene data show CDR1 as MNHEY and CDR2 as SMNVEV (reference sequence). The CDR3 runs to 14 residues.